This record concerns one T cell receptor (beta chain) sequence. Between the trimmed V and J ends, which lost 2 bases and 8 bases, there was a span of 13 bases. In germline, CDR1 is SGHAT, CDR2 FQNNGV. This CDR3 spans 14 amino acids. The data derive from a study of blood T cell repertoires in COVID-19. Study context: PBMCs, B-cell-depleted T cells, or T cells provided the cDNA or gDNA that made up the material.

In the source study's methods: Quantification of nucleated cells was approximated via reference gene primer amplification. Only in-frame clones appear in the TCRdb table, and some are missing; sequencing was by immunoSEQ multiplex PCR. D and trimming were read from the DNA, whereas the V and J calls and clone size are those reported in that table. Of some 150,000 clones in the sample, over 70% are singletons; the top ten hold approximately 40%. The rearrangement uses TRBV11-2 and TRBJ2-1; D is possibly TRBD2 (7 bases). This clonotype was sampled from a man in his fifties who had recovered from COVID-19. Material for sequencing was peripheral blood. CDR3 residues: CASSLRGGLDEQFF. In nucleotides, the CDR3 is TGTGCCAGCAGCTTAAGGGGGGGCCTCGATGAGCAGTTCTTC.